The 27 T cell receptor beta chains presented below share a single source sample, sequenced in a study of cytomegalovirus exposure and HLA in healthy donors. In the PCR, 60 Vbeta and 13 Jbeta primers were used. The table came from immunoSEQ multiplex PCR; TCRdb's copy has only in-frame clones and leaves some out. The table for this sample gives 34,000 or so clones. The sequencing sample was made of PBMCs. These receptors were collected from a female donor in good health and CMV-seronegative.

The gene calls are TRBV28 and TRBJ1-2; 7 bases align to TRBD1. Germline V gene data show CDR1 as MDHEN and CDR2 as SYDVKM. J gave up 4 bases and V 4 bases, and 6 bases lay outside the gene matches. The CDR3 has 14 residues. The CDR3 sequence: CASSSLTGPYGYTF. The DNA for the CDR3 is TGTGCCAGCAGTTCGCTGACAGGGCCCTATGGCTACACCTTC.

This chain links TRBV18 with TRBJ2-5; TRBD2 agrees at 8 bases. Germline CDR1 reads KGHSH; CDR2 reads LQKENI. The CDR3 consists of 16 residues. Germline trimming cut 3 bases from V and 9 bases from J; bases unmatched to any gene: 15. DNA of the CDR3: TGTGCCAGCTCACCGGACCGGGGGGGCCTGTCGCGGGCCCAGTACTTC. Its translation: CASSPDRGGLSRAQYF. The variable domain in full, completed from reference TRBV18 and TRBJ2-5, reads NAGVMQNPRHLVRRRGQEARLRCSPMKGHSHVYWYRQLPEEGLKFMVYLQKENIIDESGMPKERFSAEFPKEGPSILRIQQVVRGDSAAYFCASSPDRGGLSRAQYFGPGTRLLVL.

The chain carries TRBV5-1 and TRBJ1-2, with 8 bases lining up with TRBD1. The length of the CDR3 is 15 residues. Germline CDR1 reads SGHRS; CDR2 reads YFSETQ. The V gene end was trimmed by 5 bases and the J gene end by 4 bases; junction bases not matched to a gene: 10. CDR3 DNA sequence: TGCGCCAGCAGGCCGGCGGGACAGGAAAGCTATGGCTACACCTTC. It specifies CASRPAGQESYGYTF.

V and J are TRBV6-6 and TRBJ2-3; D not resolved. CDR1 is MNHNY, CDR2 SVGAGI, per germline (reference sequence). This CDR3 contains 14 residues. Trimming removed 6 bases at V and 5 bases at J, with 15 bases between. CDR3 residues: CASSLDAYGDTQYF. CDR3 nucleotides: TGTGCCAGCAGCCTAGACGCTTACGGAGATACGCAGTATTTT.

The J gene is TRBJ2-5, the V gene TRBV7-9; D gene unclear. Trimming took 5 bases from V and 2 from J, leaving 6 bases between them. CDR1 is SEHNR and CDR2 is FQNEAQ in the germline V gene (reference sequence). The CDR3 sequence is 12 residues long. CDR3: CASSEIQETQYF. CDR3 coding DNA: TGTGCCAGCAGCGAGATACAAGAGACCCAGTACTTC.

The V gene is TRBV19, the J gene TRBJ2-5; the D gene is possibly TRBD1 (7 bases). The V end was cut by 1 base, the J end by 5 bases, with 14 bases between. CDR3 length equals 15 residues. Germline CDR1 LNHDA, CDR2 SQIVND (reference sequence). CDR3 coding DNA: TGTGCCAGTAGTATAGTAGGAGGGGGCGGCGAGACCCAGTACTTC. Protein product: CASSIVGGGGETQYF.

The chain links TRBV27 to TRBJ1-5, with 7 bases matching TRBD1. This CDR3 comprises 14 residues. Per germline, CDR1 MNHEY and CDR2 SMNVEV (reference sequence). Unmatched junction bases numbered 5, after V lost 5 bases and J lost 4 bases. CDR3 amino acids: CASSPQGVNQPQHF. As DNA, the CDR3 is TGTGCCAGCAGTCCTCAGGGGGTAAATCAGCCCCAGCATTTT.

The chain joins TRBV7-3 to TRBJ2-1; maybe TRBD1 (6 bases). The germline CDR1 and CDR2 sequences are SGHTA and FQGTGA. Trimming removed 4 bases from V and 10 bases from J, with 11 bases in between. CDR3 length equals 12 residues. The CDR3 is CASSSPGQEQFF. CDR3 nucleotide sequence: TGTGCCAGCAGCTCCCCAGGACAGGAGCAGTTCTTC.

The rearrangement links TRBV7-2 to TRBJ1-6, with D uncertain. This CDR3 is 15 amino acids long. Germline CDR1 reads SGHTA; CDR2 reads FQGNSA. Trimming cost V 4 bases and J 8 bases, with 15 bases left between them. The CDR3 protein is CASSWRVGKDSPLHF. In DNA, the CDR3 is TGTGCCAGCAGCTGGCGGGTGGGTAAGGATTCACCCCTCCACTTT.

The gene calls are TRBV9 and TRBJ2-7; 7 nucleotides match TRBD1. V trimming: 4 bases; J trimming: 5 bases; junction bases outside the gene matches: 15. This CDR3 contains 16 residues. The germline V gene encodes CDR1 SGDLS and CDR2 YYNGEE. Written as DNA, the CDR3 is TGTGCCAGCAGCCCCTCCCCTCTAGGGGACAGCGACGAGCAGTACTTC. This translates into CASSPSPLGDSDEQYF.

The genes are TRBV6-5 and TRBJ1-1, with D tentatively TRBD1 (5 bases). V shed 5 bases and J shed 4 bases, with 17 bases lying between them. Germline V gene lookup returns CDR1 MNHEY and CDR2 SVGAGI. CDR3 length: 15 residues. In DNA form, the CDR3 reads TGTGCCAGCAGTACTCCGGGACTAGGGACCACTGAAGCTTTCTTT. It translates to CASSTPGLGTTEAFF.

J is TRBJ2-2 and V is TRBV7-9; 7 positions match TRBD1. The germline CDR1 and CDR2 sequences are SEHNR and FQNEAQ (reference sequence). Losses at the gene ends were 5 bases for V and 0 bases for J; bases not matched to a gene: 6. CDR3 size: 16 residues. Here the CDR3 DNA reads TGTGCCAGCAGCCACAGGGGCCCTTCGAACACCGGGGAGCTGTTTTTT. Protein sequence: CASSHRGPSNTGELFF.

This chain uses TRBV10-3 with TRBJ1-1; D perhaps matches TRBD1 (5 bases). CDR1 is ENHRY and CDR2 is SYGVKD in the germline V gene. Trimming shortened V by 4 bases and J by 4 bases, and 13 bases separated the two germline ends. CDR3 length equals 14 residues. The CDR3 region is CAISVSLRGTEAFF. DNA of the CDR3: TGTGCCATCAGTGTCAGTCTAAGGGGCACTGAAGCTTTCTTT.

The V call is TRBV14, the J call TRBJ2-7, with D possibly matching TRBD2 (6 bases). Germline V gene lookup returns CDR1 SGHDN and CDR2 FVKESK. This CDR3 is 13 amino acids long. Between the trimmed V and J ends, which lost 4 bases and 6 bases, there was a span of 13 bases. The CDR3 nucleotides read TGTGCCAGCAGCCCGACTAGAACGCCCGAGCAGTACTTC. Amino acid sequence: CASSPTRTPEQYF.

The chain links TRBV9 to TRBJ2-1, with 9 bases identical to TRBD2. Germline lookup yields CDR1 SGDLS and CDR2 YYNGEE. With 3 bases clipped from V and 2 bases from J, the junction kept 3 bases outside the gene matches. The CDR3 runs to 15 residues. CDR3 nucleotide sequence: TGTGCCAGCAGCGAGAGCGGGGGGCCCTACAATGAGCAGTTCTTC. This translates into CASSESGGPYNEQFF.

The chain couples TRBV11-2 to TRBJ1-2; no firm D call. Trimming shortened V by 0 bases and J by 6 bases, and 14 bases separated the two germline ends. Germline V CDR1 and CDR2: SGHAT, FQNNGV. The CDR3 has 15 amino acids. This chain's CDR3 is CASSLDLVARHGYTF. DNA of the CDR3: TGTGCCAGCAGCTTAGATCTTGTAGCACGCCATGGCTACACCTTC.

The chain has TRBV4-2 and TRBJ2-7; 11 nucleotides match TRBD2. This CDR3 has 15 residues. Germline V CDR1 and CDR2: LGHNA, YNFKEQ. Losses at the gene ends were 3 bases for V and 3 bases for J; bases not matched to a gene: 4. Written as DNA, the CDR3 is TGTGCCAGCAGCCACGACGGGACTAGCGGCTACGAGCAGTACTTC. Its translation is CASSHDGTSGYEQYF.

The V call is TRBV11-2, the J call TRBJ2-1, with D possibly matching TRBD1 (5 bases). Trimming cost V 1 base and J 5 bases, with 9 bases left between them. Germline V gene sequence: CDR1 SGHAT, CDR2 FQNNGV. The CDR3 has 14 residues. The DNA of the CDR3 is TGTGCCAGCAGCTTAGTCTACAGGAACAATGAGCAGTTCTTC. Translating gives CASSLVYRNNEQFF.

The genes are TRBV7-9 and TRBJ2-7; TRBD1 aligns across 7 bases. Losses at the gene ends were 3 bases for V and 4 bases for J; bases not matched to a gene: 12. This CDR3 contains 16 residues. Germline CDR1 reads SEHNR; CDR2 reads FQNEAQ (reference sequence). CDR3 protein: CASSFISGTVLYEQYF. The CDR3, as DNA: TGTGCCAGCAGCTTTATCTCGGGGACAGTACTTTACGAGCAGTACTTC. The whole variable domain, remainder taken from reference TRBV7-9 and TRBJ2-7, is DTGVSQNPRHKITKRGQNVTFRCDPISEHNRLYWYRQTLGQGPEFLTYFQNEAQLEKSRLLSDRFSAERPKGSFSTLEIQRTEQGDSAMYLCASSFISGTVLYEQYFGPGTRLTVT.

The rearrangement joins TRBV11-2 to TRBJ2-1; a possible D gene is TRBD2 (6 bases). Germline CDR1 reads SGHAT; CDR2 reads FQNNGV. The CDR3 runs 13 residues. Trimming stripped 5 bases from V and 3 bases from J, with 8 bases between. CDR3 in amino acids: CASSQDYYNEQFF. Here the CDR3 DNA reads TGTGCCAGCAGCCAGGACTACTACAATGAGCAGTTCTTC.

The chain couples TRBV6-1 to TRBJ2-5; 7 bases match TRBD1. The DNA end is more similar to TRBJ2-7, so the J call may be wrong. The germline gives CDR1 MNHNS, CDR2 SASEGT. CDR3 size: 15 residues. The CDR3 sequence: CASSELQGSTYEQYF. In DNA form, the CDR3 reads TGTGCCAGCAGTGAACTACAGGGGTCAACCTACGAGCAGTACTTC.

The genes are TRBV10-2 and TRBJ2-5, with 10 bases lining up with TRBD2. Looked up from germline, CDR1 is WSHSY and CDR2 is SAAADI. The ends lost 3 bases at V and 5 bases at J; junction bases unmatched: 9. The CDR3 has 16 residues. Here the CDR3 reads CASSESGGVLEETQYF. In nucleotides, the CDR3 is TGCGCCAGCAGTGAAAGCGGGGGGGTATTAGAGGAGACCCAGTACTTC.

CDR3 amino acids: CASSLKIQGFEAFF. CDR3 nucleotides: TGTGCCAGCAGCCTAAAAATACAGGGGTTTGAAGCTTTCTTT. This sequence joins TRBV4-2 and TRBJ1-1; TRBD1 matches at 7 bases. After removal of 4 bases from V and 7 bases from J, the junction contained 9 bases not matched to a gene. Germline V CDR1 and CDR2: LGHNA, YNFKEQ. This CDR3 is built from 14 residues.

CDR3 in amino acids: CASSLLTVLDGYTF. The CDR3 DNA follows: TGTGCCAGCAGCTTATTGACAGTATTAGATGGCTACACCTTC. The chain uses TRBV7-2 and TRBJ1-2, with D possibly being TRBD1 (5 bases). Germline V gene sequence: CDR1 SGHTA, CDR2 FQGNSA. This CDR3 is built from 14 residues. V gave up 2 bases and J gave up 6 bases, with 13 bases separating them.

V gene TRBV19 combines with J gene TRBJ1-6; tentative D call: TRBD1 (6 bases). The CDR3 is 14 residues long. CDR1 is LNHDA and CDR2 is SQIVND in the germline V gene (reference sequence). V was pared by 2 bases and J by 10 bases, with 12 bases between. CDR3 protein: CASSIPGEGSPLHF. The CDR3 DNA is TGTGCCAGTAGTATACCAGGGGAAGGCTCACCCCTCCACTTT.

Remarks on this clone: Other nucleotide sequences in the sample specify the same CDR3. This chain connects TRBV6-1 to TRBJ1-1; 7 bases align to TRBD1. The CDR3 contains 14 residues. The junction had 13 bases not matched to a gene; V was cut back by 7 bases and J by 8 bases. Germline assignment: CDR1 MNHNS and CDR2 SASEGT. The CDR3 nucleotides are TGTGCCAGCAACCCTACAGGGGTTGCCACCGAAGCTTTCTTT. It yields the protein CASNPTGVATEAFF.

The chain recombines TRBV7-9 with TRBJ2-7; TRBD1 aligns across 8 bases. CDR3 length equals 16 residues. The J segment lost 5 bases and the V segment lost 4 bases, leaving 13 bases of the junction unmatched. The germline gives CDR1 SEHNR, CDR2 FQNEAQ (reference sequence). The CDR3 region is CASSSPPGQVVHEQYF. The DNA of the CDR3 is TGTGCCAGCAGCTCGCCCCCGGGACAGGTAGTCCACGAGCAGTACTTC.